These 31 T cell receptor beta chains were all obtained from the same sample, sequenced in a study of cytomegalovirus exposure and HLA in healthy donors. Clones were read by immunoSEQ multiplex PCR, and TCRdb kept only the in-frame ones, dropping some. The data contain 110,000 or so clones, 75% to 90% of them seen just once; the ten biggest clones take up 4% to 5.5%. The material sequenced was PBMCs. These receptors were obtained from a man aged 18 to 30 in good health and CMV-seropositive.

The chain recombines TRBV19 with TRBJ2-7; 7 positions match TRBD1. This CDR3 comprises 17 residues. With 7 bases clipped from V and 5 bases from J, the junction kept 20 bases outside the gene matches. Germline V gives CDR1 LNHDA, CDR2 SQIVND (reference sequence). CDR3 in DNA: TGTGCCAGTAATCTCTTTCCGGCAGGGGGAAATGTGGACGAGCAGTACTTC. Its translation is CASNLFPAGGNVDEQYF.

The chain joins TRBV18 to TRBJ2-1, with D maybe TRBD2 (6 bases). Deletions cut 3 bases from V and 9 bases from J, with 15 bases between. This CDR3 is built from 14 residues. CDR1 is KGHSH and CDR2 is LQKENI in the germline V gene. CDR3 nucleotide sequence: TGTGCCAGCTCACCGCGACTAGAAGAAACTGAGCAGTTCTTC. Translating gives CASSPRLEETEQFF.

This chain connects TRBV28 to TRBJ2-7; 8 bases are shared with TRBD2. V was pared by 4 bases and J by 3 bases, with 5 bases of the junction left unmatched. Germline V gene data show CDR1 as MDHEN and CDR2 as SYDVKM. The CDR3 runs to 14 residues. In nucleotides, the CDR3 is TGTGCCAGCAGTTATAGCGGGGTGCTCTACGAGCAGTACTTC. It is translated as CASSYSGVLYEQYF. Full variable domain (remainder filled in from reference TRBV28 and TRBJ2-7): DVKVTQSSRYLVKRTGEKVFLECVQDMDHENMFWYRQDPGLGLRLIYFSYDVKMKEKGDIPEGYSVSREKKERFSLILESASTNQTSMYLCASSYSGVLYEQYFGPGTRLTVT.

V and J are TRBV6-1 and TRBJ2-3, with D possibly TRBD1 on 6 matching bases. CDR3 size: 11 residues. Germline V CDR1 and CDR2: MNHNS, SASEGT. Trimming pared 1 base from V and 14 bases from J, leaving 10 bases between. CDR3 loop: CASSEGGQPYF. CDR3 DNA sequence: TGTGCCAGCAGTGAAGGCGGACAGCCGTATTTT.

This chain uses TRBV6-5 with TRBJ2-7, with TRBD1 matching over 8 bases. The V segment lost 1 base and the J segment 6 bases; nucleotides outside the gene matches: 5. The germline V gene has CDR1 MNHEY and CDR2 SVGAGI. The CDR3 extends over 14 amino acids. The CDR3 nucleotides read TGTGCCAGCAGTTACTACCAGGGGGCAGCCGAGCAGTACTTC. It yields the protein CASSYYQGAAEQYF.

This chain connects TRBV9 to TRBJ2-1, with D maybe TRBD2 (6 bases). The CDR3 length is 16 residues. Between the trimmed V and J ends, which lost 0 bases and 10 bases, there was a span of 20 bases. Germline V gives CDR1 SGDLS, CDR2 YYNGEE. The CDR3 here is CASSVVGGQGGPEQFF. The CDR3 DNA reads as TGTGCCAGCAGCGTAGTGGGCGGGCAGGGAGGTCCAGAGCAGTTCTTC.

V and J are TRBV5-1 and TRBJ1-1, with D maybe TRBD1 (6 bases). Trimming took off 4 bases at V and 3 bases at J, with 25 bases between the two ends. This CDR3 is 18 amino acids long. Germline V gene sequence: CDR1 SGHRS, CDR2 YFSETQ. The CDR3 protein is CASSLTTGTPGVDTEAFF. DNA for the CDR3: TGCGCCAGCAGCCTGACGACCGGGACACCCGGCGTCGACACTGAAGCTTTCTTT. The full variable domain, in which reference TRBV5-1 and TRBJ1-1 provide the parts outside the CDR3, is KAGVTQTPRYLIKTRGQQVTLSCSPISGHRSVSWYQQTPGQGLQFLFEYFSETQRNKGNFPGRFSGRQFSNSRSEMNVSTLELGDSALYLCASSLTTGTPGVDTEAFFGQGTRLTVV.

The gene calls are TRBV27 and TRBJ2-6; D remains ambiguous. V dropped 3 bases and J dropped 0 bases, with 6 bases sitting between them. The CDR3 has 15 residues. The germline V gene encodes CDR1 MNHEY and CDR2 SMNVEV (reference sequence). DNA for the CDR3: TGTGCCAGCAGTTTGGCAGGCTCTGGGGCCAACGTCCTGACTTTC. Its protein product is CASSLAGSGANVLTF.

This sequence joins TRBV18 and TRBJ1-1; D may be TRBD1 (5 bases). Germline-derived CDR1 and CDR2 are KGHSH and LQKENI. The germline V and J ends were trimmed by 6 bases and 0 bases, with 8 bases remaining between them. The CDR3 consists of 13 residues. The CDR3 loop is CASSAGMNTEAFF. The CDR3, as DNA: TGTGCCAGCTCCGCAGGGATGAACACTGAAGCTTTCTTT.

The DNA of the CDR3 is TGTGCCAGTAGTATCGGCAGGGTAGGCACTGAAGCTTTCTTT. Protein product: CASSIGRVGTEAFF. The chain is built from TRBV19 and TRBJ1-1; maybe TRBD1 (5 bases). This CDR3 has 14 amino acids. Germline V gene sequence: CDR1 LNHDA, CDR2 SQIVND (reference sequence). The V end lost 3 bases, the J end lost 4 bases, and 12 bases lay between the germline ends.

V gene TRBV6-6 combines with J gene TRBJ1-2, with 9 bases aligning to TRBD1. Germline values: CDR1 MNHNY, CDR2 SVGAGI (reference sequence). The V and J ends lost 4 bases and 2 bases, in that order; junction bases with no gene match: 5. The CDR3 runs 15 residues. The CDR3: CASSSRDRDNYGYTF. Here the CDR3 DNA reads TGTGCCAGCAGTTCCCGGGACAGGGACAACTATGGCTACACCTTC.

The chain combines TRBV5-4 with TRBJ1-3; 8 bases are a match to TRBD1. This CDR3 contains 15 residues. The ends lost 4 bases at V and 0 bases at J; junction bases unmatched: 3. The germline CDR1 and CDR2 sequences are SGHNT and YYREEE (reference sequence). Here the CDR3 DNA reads TGTGCCAGCAGCCTGGACAGGGCCTCTGGAAACACCATATATTTT. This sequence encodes CASSLDRASGNTIYF.

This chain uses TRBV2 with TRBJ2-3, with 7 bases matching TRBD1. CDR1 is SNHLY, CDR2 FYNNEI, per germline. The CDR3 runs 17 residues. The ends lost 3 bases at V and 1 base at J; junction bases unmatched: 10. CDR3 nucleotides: TGTGCCAGCAGTGATCGGGACAGTAAATCGGGCACAGATACGCAGTATTTT. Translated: CASSDRDSKSGTDTQYF.

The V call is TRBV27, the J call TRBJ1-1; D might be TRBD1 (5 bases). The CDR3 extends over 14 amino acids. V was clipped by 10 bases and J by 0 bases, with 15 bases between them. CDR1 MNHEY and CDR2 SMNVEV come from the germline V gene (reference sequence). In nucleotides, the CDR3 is TGTGCCACTAGAGTGGGGGGGATGAACACTGAAGCTTTCTTT. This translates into CATRVGGMNTEAFF.

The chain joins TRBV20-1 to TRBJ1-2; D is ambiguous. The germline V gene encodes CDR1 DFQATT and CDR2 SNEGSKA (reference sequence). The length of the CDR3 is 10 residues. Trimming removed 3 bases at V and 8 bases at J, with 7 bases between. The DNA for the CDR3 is TGCAGTGCTAGGAAGAGAGGCTACACCTTC. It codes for CSARKRGYTF.

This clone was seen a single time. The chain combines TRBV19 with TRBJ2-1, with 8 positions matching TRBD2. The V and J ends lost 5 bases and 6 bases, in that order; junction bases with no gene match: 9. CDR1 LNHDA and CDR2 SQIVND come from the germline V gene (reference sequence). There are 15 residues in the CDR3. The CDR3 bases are TGTGCCAGTAGTGAGGGTCAAGCGGGGGTCAATGAGCAGTTCTTC. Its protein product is CASSEGQAGVNEQFF.

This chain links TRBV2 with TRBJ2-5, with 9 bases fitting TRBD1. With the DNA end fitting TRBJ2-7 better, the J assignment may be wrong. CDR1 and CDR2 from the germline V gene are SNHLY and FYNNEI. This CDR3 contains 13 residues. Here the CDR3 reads CASTNRGQSEQYF. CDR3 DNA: TGTGCCAGCACGAACAGGGGGCAGAGCGAGCAGTACTTC.

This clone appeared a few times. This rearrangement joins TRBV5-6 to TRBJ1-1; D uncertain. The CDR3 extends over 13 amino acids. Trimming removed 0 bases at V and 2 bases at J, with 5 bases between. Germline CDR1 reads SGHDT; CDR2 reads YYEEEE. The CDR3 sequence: CASSLVRNTEAFF. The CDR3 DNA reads TGTGCCAGCAGCTTGGTGAGAAACACTGAAGCTTTCTTT.

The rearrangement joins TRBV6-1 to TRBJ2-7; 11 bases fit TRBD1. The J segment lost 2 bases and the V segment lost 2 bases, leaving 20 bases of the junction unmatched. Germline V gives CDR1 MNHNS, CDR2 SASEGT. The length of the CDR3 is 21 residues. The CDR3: CASSEFLRGQGVLNTAYEQYF. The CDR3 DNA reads TGTGCCAGCAGTGAATTTTTGAGGGGACAGGGGGTTTTAAACACAGCCTACGAGCAGTACTTC.

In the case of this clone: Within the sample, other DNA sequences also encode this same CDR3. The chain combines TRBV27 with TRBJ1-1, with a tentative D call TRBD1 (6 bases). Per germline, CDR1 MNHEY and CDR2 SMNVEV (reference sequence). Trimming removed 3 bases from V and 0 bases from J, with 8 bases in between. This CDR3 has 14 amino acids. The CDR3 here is CASSFGGLNTEAFF. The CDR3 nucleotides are TGTGCCAGCAGTTTTGGGGGCCTGAACACTGAAGCTTTCTTT.

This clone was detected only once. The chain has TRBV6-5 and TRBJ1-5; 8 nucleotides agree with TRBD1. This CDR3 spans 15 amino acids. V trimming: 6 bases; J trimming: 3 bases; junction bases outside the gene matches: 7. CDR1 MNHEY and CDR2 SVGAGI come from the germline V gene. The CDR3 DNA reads TGTGCCAGCAGCCCCCACAGGGGGAACAATCAGCCCCAGCATTTT. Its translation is CASSPHRGNNQPQHF.

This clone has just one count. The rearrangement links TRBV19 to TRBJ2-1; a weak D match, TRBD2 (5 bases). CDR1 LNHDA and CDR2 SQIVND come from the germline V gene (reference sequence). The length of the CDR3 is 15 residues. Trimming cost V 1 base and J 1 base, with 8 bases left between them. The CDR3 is CASSIGGYSYNEQFF. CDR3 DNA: TGTGCCAGTAGTATAGGAGGGTATTCCTACAATGAGCAGTTCTTC.

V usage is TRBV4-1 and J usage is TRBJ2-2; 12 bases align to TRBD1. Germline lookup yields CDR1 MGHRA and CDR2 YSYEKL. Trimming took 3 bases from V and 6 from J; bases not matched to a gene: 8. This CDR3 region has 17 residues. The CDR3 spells CASSHLPGQGAAGELFF. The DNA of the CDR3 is TGCGCCAGCAGCCATTTACCGGGACAGGGGGCTGCCGGGGAGCTGTTTTTT.

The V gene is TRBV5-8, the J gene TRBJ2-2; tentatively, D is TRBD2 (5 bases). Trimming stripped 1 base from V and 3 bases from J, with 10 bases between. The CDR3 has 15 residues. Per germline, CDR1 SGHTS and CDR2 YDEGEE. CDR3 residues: CASSLIKGDTGELFF. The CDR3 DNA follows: TGTGCCAGCAGCTTGATCAAGGGAGACACCGGGGAGCTGTTTTTT.

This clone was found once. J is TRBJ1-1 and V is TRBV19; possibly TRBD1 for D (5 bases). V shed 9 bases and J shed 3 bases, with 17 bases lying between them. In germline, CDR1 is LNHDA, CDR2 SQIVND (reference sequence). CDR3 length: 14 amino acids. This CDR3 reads CASQIQVGDTEAFF. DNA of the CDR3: TGTGCCAGCCAAATACAGGTAGGGGACACTGAAGCTTTCTTT. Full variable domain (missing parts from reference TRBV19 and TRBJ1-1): DGGITQSPKYLFRKEGQNVTLSCEQNLNHDAMYWYRQDPGQGLRLIYYSQIVNDFQKGDIAEGYSVSREKKESFPLTVTSAQKNPTAFYLCASQIQVGDTEAFFGQGTRLTVV.

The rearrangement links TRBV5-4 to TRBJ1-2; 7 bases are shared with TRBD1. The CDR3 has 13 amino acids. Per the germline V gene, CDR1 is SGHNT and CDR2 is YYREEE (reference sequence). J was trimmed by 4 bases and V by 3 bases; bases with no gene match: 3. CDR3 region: CASSSQGVYGYTF. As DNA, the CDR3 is TGTGCCAGCAGCTCGCAGGGGGTCTATGGCTACACCTTC.

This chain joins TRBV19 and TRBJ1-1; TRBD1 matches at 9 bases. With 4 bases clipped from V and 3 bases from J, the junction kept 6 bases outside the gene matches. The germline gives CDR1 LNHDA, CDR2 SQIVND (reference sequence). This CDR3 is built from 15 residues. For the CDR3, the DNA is TGTGCCAGTAGTAGGGACAGGGAAGGATACACTGAAGCTTTCTTT. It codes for CASSRDREGYTEAFF. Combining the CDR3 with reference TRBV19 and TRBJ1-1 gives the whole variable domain DGGITQSPKYLFRKEGQNVTLSCEQNLNHDAMYWYRQDPGQGLRLIYYSQIVNDFQKGDIAEGYSVSREKKESFPLTVTSAQKNPTAFYLCASSRDREGYTEAFFGQGTRLTVV.

The CDR3 DNA reads TGTGCCATCAGTGGGTTCGGGGGGGGAAGCCTGGTCACTGAAGCTTTCTTT. Translation: CAISGFGGGSLVTEAFF. The V gene is TRBV10-3, the J gene TRBJ1-1, with a possible D match to TRBD1 (5 bases). Germline CDR1 reads ENHRY; CDR2 reads SYGVKD. V lost 4 bases and J 4 bases, leaving 22 bases between the germline ends. The CDR3 runs to 17 residues.

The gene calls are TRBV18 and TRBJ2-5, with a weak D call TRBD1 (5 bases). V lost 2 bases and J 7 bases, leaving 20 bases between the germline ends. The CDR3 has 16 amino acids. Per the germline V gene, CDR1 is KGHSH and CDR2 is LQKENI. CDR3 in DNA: TGTGCCAGCTCACCATCAAAGGGGATTGGCGACGTGACCCAGTACTTC. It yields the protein CASSPSKGIGDVTQYF.

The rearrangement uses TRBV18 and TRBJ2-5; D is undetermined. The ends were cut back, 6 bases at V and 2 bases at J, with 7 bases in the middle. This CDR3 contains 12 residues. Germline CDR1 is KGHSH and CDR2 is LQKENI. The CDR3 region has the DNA TGTGCCAGCTCCGAACAGCAAGAGACCCAGTACTTC. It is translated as CASSEQQETQYF.

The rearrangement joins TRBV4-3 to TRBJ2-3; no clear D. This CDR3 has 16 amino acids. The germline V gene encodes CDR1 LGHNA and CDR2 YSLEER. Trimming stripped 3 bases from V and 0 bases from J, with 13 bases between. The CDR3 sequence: CASSQAASSSTDTQYF. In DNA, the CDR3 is TGCGCCAGCAGCCAGGCGGCCTCTTCTAGCACAGATACGCAGTATTTT.